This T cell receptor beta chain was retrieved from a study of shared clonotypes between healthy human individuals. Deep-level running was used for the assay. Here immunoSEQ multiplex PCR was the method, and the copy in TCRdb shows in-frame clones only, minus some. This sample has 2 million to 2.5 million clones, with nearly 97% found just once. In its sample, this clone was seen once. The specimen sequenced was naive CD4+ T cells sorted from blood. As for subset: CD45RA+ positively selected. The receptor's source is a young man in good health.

The CDR3 DNA reads as TGTGCCAGCAGTTTATCGAAGGGCCGTCAGCCCCAGCATTTT. Translating it yields CASSLSKGRQPQHF. The J gene is TRBJ1-5, the V gene TRBV28; D gene uncertain. CDR1 and CDR2 from the germline V gene are MDHEN and SYDVKM. Trimming shortened V by 1 base and J by 6 bases, and 10 bases separated the two germline ends. The CDR3 is 14 amino acids. The variable domain in full, with the rest retrieved from reference TRBV28 and TRBJ1-5, is DVKVTQSSRYLVKRTGEKVFLECVQDMDHENMFWYRQDPGLGLRLIYFSYDVKMKEKGDIPEGYSVSREKKERFSLILESASTNQTSMYLCASSLSKGRQPQHFGDGTRLSIL.